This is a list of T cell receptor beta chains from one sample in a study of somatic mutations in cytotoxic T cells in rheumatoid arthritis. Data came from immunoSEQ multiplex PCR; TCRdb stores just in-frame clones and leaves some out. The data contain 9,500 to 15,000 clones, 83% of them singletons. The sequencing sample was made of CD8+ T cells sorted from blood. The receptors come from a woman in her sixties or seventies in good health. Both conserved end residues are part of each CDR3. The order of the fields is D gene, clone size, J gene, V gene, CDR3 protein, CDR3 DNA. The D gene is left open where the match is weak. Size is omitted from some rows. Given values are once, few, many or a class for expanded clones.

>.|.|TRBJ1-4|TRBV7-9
CASSPPGHSNEKLFF
TGTGCCAGCAGCCCTCCGGGACATAGCAATGAAAAACTGTTTTTT
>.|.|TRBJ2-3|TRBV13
CASSARLDTQYF
TGTGCCAGCAGCGCCCGGTTGGATACGCAGTATTTT
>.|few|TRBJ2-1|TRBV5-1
CATKSVPGEEQFF
TGCGCCACCAAATCAGTCCCGGGGGAGGAGCAGTTCTTC
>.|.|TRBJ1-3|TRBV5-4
CASSLQEASSGNTIYF
TGTGCCAGCAGCTTGCAGGAGGCCTCCTCTGGAAACACCATATATTTT
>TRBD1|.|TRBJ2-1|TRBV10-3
CATIQGAVHYEQFF
TGTGCCACGATACAGGGGGCGGTGCACTATGAGCAGTTCTTC
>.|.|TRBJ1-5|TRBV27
CASSPAQGNQPQHF
TGTGCCAGCAGCCCAGCACAGGGCAATCAGCCCCAGCATTTT
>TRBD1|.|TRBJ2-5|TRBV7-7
CASSLSRGSEQYF
TGTGCTAGCAGCCTTTCCAGGGGGTCGGAGCAGTACTTC
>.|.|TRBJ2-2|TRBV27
CASSLLTGELFF
TGTGCCAGCAGTTTATTAACAGGGGAGCTGTTTTTT
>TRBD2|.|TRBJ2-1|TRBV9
CASSPTGTSGPYNEQFF
TGTGCCAGCAGCCCAACGGGCACTAGCGGGCCTTACAATGAGCAGTTCTTC
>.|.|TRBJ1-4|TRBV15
CATSRVNRESEKLFF
TGTGCCACCAGCAGAGTTAACAGGGAGTCGGAAAAACTGTTTTTT
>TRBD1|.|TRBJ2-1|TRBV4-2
CASSQMPGTGSNNEQFF
TGTGCCAGCAGCCAAATGCCCGGGACAGGGTCGAACAATGAGCAGTTCTTC
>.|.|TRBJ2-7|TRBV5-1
CASSFNSHYEQYF
TGCGCCAGCAGCTTTAACAGCCACTACGAGCAGTACTTC
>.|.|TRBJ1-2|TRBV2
CASNDRQKPNYGYTF
TGTGCCAGCAATGACCGACAGAAGCCTAACTATGGCTACACCTTC